This T cell receptor beta chain was obtained from a study of identical twins. Study-level findings and limits: The same donors were not followed; conclusions instead depended on cross-sectional statistical analysis. Researchers reported excess low generation probability among twin-shared out-of-frame alpha sequences. Diverse VJ usage suggested most zero-insertion clonotypes were not invariant T cells.

The table lists this clonotype with a few counts. Its antigen is not known. The CDR3 contains 17 residues. Trimming took off 4 bases at V and 0 bases at J, with 16 bases between the two ends. CDR1 is MDHEN, CDR2 SYDVKM, per germline. With template switching, a universal primer site was added, and the cDNA carried unique molecular identifiers. TCRdb ran MiXCR on the 5' RACE reads and lists one entry per CDR3 protein. The table records roughly 350,000 distinct CDR3 sequences, about 12% of them present only once. This sample also belongs to another study, concerning yellow fever vaccine responses in identical twins.

Sequencing was performed on CD8+ T cells sorted from blood. The TCR originated in a woman under 30 in good health. J is TRBJ2-1 and V is TRBV28, with TRBD1 as a possible D gene (5 bases). The CDR3 bases are TGTGCCAGCAGTTCGAAAACCAGGGAAATCTCCTACAATGAGCAGTTCTTC. It encodes CASSSKTREISYNEQFF.